The TCR beta chain described here comes from a study of blood T cell repertoires in COVID-19. Germline values: CDR1 MGHRA, CDR2 YSYEKL. Trimming took 8 bases from V and 6 from J, leaving 8 bases between them. This CDR3 spans 11 amino acids. Sequenced by immunoSEQ multiplex PCR; TCRdb stores in-frame clones only, minus some. The repertoire holds 130,000 or so clones, with approximately 86% as singletons. This TCR came from a woman aged 55-69 years with acute or convalescent COVID-19. The rearrangement joins TRBV4-1 to TRBJ2-1; possibly TRBD1 for D (5 bases). Sequenced: peripheral blood. The CDR3 nucleotides are TGCGCCAGCCAAAGGGGCAATGAGCAGTTCTTC. Translation gives CASQRGNEQFF.